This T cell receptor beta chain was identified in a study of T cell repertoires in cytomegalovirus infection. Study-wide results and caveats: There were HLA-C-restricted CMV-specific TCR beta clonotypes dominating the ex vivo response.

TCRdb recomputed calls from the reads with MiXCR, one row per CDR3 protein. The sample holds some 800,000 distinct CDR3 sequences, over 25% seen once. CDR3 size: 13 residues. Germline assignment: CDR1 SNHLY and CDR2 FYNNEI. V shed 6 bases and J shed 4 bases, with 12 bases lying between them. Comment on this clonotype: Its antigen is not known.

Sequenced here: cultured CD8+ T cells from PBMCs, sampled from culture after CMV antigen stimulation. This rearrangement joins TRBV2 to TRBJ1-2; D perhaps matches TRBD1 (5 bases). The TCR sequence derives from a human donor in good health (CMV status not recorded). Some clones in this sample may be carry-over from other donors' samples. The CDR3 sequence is CASRREGSYGYTF. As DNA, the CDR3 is TGTGCCAGCAGAAGGGAGGGGTCCTATGGCTACACCTTC.